This T cell receptor (beta chain) was captured by sequencing in a study of cytomegalovirus exposure and HLA in healthy donors (dated by TCRdb to the late 2010s). Study-level background: An earlier analysis of some 500 of the donors reported about 250 Gb of sequence data and 117 million unique TCR beta sequences from 190 million or so T cells. An early release covering 500 to 750 HLA-typed donors comprised about 320 gigabases of sequencing data and approximately 85 million unique TCR sequences. Donor age, sex, ethnicity and CMV serostatus were compiled alongside the repertoire data. The later analysis used no new phenotypic data to find candidate immune exposures, relying instead on TCR beta sequences and their occurrence across donors. Besides the first cohort of roughly 700 subjects, a separate validation cohort made up of some 110 different subjects was used. Several DR-DQ haplotypes were treated as single units for association and clustering because of strong linkage in the cohort. To predict cytomegalovirus infection status, the study combined high-throughput TCR immunosequencing, statistical association of individual TCRs with disease status, and machine learning. A later genetic analysis took genome-wide SNP genotypes for about 55% of the roughly 700 donors and used that subset as a discovery cohort. To study patterns of TCR occurrence, a later analysis re-analyzed previously published TCR beta repertoires from just over 650 donors and added high-resolution HLA genotyping. To decide whether each TCR beta V gene segment behaved as functional or pseudogenic, an earlier analysis of approximately 620 of the donors relied on high-throughput TCR beta sequencing. Among the roughly 410 genotyped donors, around 79% belonged to the genetic ancestry cluster associated with self-reported Caucasian donors. Class I and class II HLA loci were covered by the typing at four-digit resolution. The T cell repertoires of about 700 subjects were profiled by immunosequencing and related to cytomegalovirus serostatus. Typing coverage varied by locus: about 629-630 donors for A, B, C, DRB1 and DQB1; more than 500 for DQA1; about 590 for DPA1; under 490 for DPB1. On average, roughly 240,000 unique TCR beta nucleotide sequences were sequenced per donor among some 430 genotyped donors of the cohort, with 15% to 20% of those sequences being non-productive. The aim of the study was to test whether cataloging public T cell receptors could identify signatures of past pathogen exposure. Every repertoire in the discovery cohort had been generated on one and the same sequencing platform.

In total, fewer than 750 healthy bone marrow donors made up the cohort. At the time of sampling, every cohort member was nominally healthy, though immune exposures that went unrecorded were likely present. The donor was CMV seronegative and belonged to the group of 350 to 400 seronegative cohort members. A peripheral blood sample was provided by each donor, and peripheral blood mononuclear cells were used for TCR beta sequencing. The Qiagen DNeasy Blood Extraction Kit was used to extract genomic DNA from the blood cell samples. General conclusions and limits of the study: The classifier was reported to diagnose cytomegalovirus status with high specificity and sensitivity in both the original cohort and the validation cohort. Because HLA typing was missing for some donors at each locus, association tests included only the typed subset. In a later analysis, TCR association rates were found to vary across HLA loci, with the most associated TCRs seen for DRB1 alleles and the fewest for HLA-C alleles. An association between a missense DCLRE1C variant and V-gene and J-gene trimming of TCR beta chains was found in a later genetic analysis and replicated in an independent cohort. For the cohort, immune exposure information was limited to CMV serostatus. In vitro tests confirmed that a few of the cytomegalovirus-associated TCR beta chains recognize cytomegalovirus antigens. A later analysis found that HLA-associated TCR beta chains were more clonally expanded and had lower generation probabilities than equally common non-associated chains. In the study, roughly 160 TCR beta chains were listed as associated with cytomegalovirus. The 87-base-pair reads could not distinguish some IMGT-functional V segments, including TRBV6-2 and TRBV6-3, so those segments were excluded. Across donors, most TCR sequences were observed very rarely, whereas some public TCRs were present in many individuals. Because counts were too low, about 15 rarely observed V segments, including chromosome 9 orphons, were left out of the earlier analysis of 500 to 650 of the donors. A later analysis reported that several top co-occurrence clusters appeared linked to parvovirus B19, influenza, CMV and Epstein-Barr virus. According to a later genetic analysis, donors in an Asian-associated ancestry cluster had fewer N-insertions in productive TCRs than the approximately 610-donor mean. Linkage disequilibrium might explain the correlated functional status among segregating V segments, but an unknown experimental factor could not be excluded. The authors suggested that the approach could potentially be generalized to other disease states and immunological phenotypes. Assigning TCR associations to individual alleles was difficult when HLA alleles, especially DR and DQ, strongly co-occurred. At a false discovery rate of 0.05, a later analysis linked 16,951 TCR beta sequences to specific HLA alleles. Sequencing depth was assumed to be roughly uniform across donors in the presence/absence analyses, though that assumption may not hold. In an earlier analysis of around 600 of the donors, most TCR beta V segments appeared in productive rearrangements about 90% or about 30% of the time, broadly matching IMGT annotations. Most CMV-associated TCR beta chains appeared to be HLA-restricted in a later analysis, and the HLA associations seemed to be driven largely by CMV exposure. The cohort was sequenced for TCR beta chains only, and without alpha or paired-chain data the features that could be detected were limited. A group of highly shared sequence variants was considered likely to be a technical artifact of the sequencing pipeline. A further reported finding was that TCR beta sequences accurately predicted the HLA-A and HLA-B alleles for most subjects in the first cohort.

Preparation of the library involved the immunoSEQ multiplex PCR assay. The multiplex PCR relied on a mix of 60 forward primers for TCR Vbeta segments and 13 reverse primers for TCR Jbeta segments. A multiplex PCR assay on genomic DNA amplified the CDR3 region of rearranged TCR beta genes. On the Illumina HiSeq System, the amplified TCR beta libraries were sequenced as 87-base-pair reads. As for the original processing: In a later analysis, tens of millions of unique TCR beta chains were counted across the 690 or so repertoires, and about 9.9 million of these chains were shared by at least two donors. To remove PCR and sequencing errors, raw reads were error-corrected and collapsed into unique sequences using a nearest-neighbor algorithm that merged closely related sequences. V, D and J gene segments were assigned by aligning CDR3 sequences to IMGT reference sequences. For a sequence to be retained, a match of at least six nucleotides to both a V gene segment and a J gene segment was required. Rearrangements were called productive when the CDR3 lacked stop codons and stayed in frame with V and J; all others were non-productive. CDR3 was defined by IMGT convention, running from the second conserved V-encoded cysteine to the conserved J-encoded phenylalanine. The earlier analysis of 450 to 750 of the donors excluded any sequence lacking an unambiguous match to a single V gene segment. In an earlier analysis of approximately 590 of the donors, V segments were called functional above 56.7% productive rearrangements and were called segregating when the between-donor standard deviation exceeded 5%. A statistical classification framework was built for diagnosing cytomegalovirus status from the catalog of TCR beta chain sequences. In a later analysis, V and J genes were assigned by comparing TCR nucleotide sequences against IMGT/GENE-DB human TR gene sequences. Using the TCRdist pipeline, a later analysis assigned CDR3 sequences along with most-parsimonious VDJ recombination scenarios. A later analysis defined each TCR beta chain by its CDR3 amino acid sequence plus V-gene family, and excluded reads lacking a unique V-gene family. As a way to deal with suspected cross-contamination and a sequencing artifact, a later analysis dropped 592 nucleotide sequences that were highly shared and had low generation probability. A later analysis calculated a clonal expansion index for each public chain from normalized within-repertoire ranks of inferred template counts. In a later analysis, generation probabilities were computed with a VDJ recombination model fitted to out-of-frame rearrangements, and the resulting probabilities were checked against IGoR. Hypergeometric tests were used in a later analysis to score TCR-TCR, TCR-HLA and TCR-CMV co-occurrence, with a repertoire-size bias correction applied to the TCR pairs. To estimate false discovery rates, a later analysis permuted the HLA or CMV assignments 20 times. In a later analysis, co-occurring TCRs were grouped using DBSCAN, and TCRdist sequence similarity was added for clustering within HLA-allele-positive subsets. Repertoires with fewer than 30,000 or more than 120,000 public chains were left out of co-occurrence clustering, as were a few repertoires with anomalous nucleotide sharing. Here the immuneACCESS table is served through TCRdb, limited to in-frame sequences with V and J called. Missing clones are a known gap in these copies; in checked studies unresolved V genes cover under half, and the rest lacks a known reason. V, J and clone size are taken as reported in that table, and D and trimming were inferred from the DNA itself. Recorded for this sample are 110,000 to 150,000 clones; 80% of them occurred a single time. Jointly, the top ten make up under 6% of the sample.

In the case of this clone: Its binding antigen is unknown. No base quality values were provided; no much bigger clone lies one nucleotide off.

Measured from the cysteine to the phenylalanine, the CDR3 is 17 residues long. Here the CDR3 DNA is all that survives: 51 bases in frame from base 1. This TCR was recovered from a man in his forties in good health and CMV-seronegative. The V gene is TRBV21-1 and the J gene is TRBJ2-5; no check of the table's D call, TRBD2, against the DNA was made. TRBV21-1 is recorded as a pseudogene. Sequencing input: PBMCs. CDR3 sequence: CASSKGFTSGGEETQYF. The DNA sequence follows: TGTGCCAGCAGCAAAGGGTTCACTAGCGGGGGGGAAGAGACCCAGTACTTC.